Listed here are 14 T cell receptor beta chains from one sample, sequenced in a study of shared clonotypes between healthy human individuals. Method: immunoSEQ multiplex PCR; TCRdb's copy keeps in-frame clones and lacks some. The sample lists around 180,000 clones, over 80% occurring once. Sample: naive CD4+ T cells sorted from blood. Subset: CD45RA+ positively selected. The origin of the receptors is a woman aged 25 to 39 in good health.

The V gene is TRBV19, the J gene TRBJ1-5, with no clear D. The CDR3 is 15 residues long. Germline V gene data show CDR1 as LNHDA and CDR2 as SQIVND (reference sequence). Between the trimmed V and J ends, which lost 3 bases and 5 bases, there was a span of 14 bases. CDR3 sequence: CASSISVRNHQPQHF. CDR3 coding DNA: TGTGCCAGTAGTATCTCCGTCCGCAACCATCAGCCCCAGCATTTT. Based on the CDR3 plus reference TRBV19 and TRBJ1-5, the full variable domain is DGGITQSPKYLFRKEGQNVTLSCEQNLNHDAMYWYRQDPGQGLRLIYYSQIVNDFQKGDIAEGYSVSREKKESFPLTVTSAQKNPTAFYLCASSISVRNHQPQHFGDGTRLSIL.

This chain uses TRBV2 with TRBJ1-2; TRBD1 matches at 8 bases. CDR1 SNHLY and CDR2 FYNNEI come from the germline V gene. Trimming cost V 6 bases and J 2 bases; bases outside gene matches: 5. This CDR3 is 14 amino acids long. The CDR3 loop reads CASRTGTGNYGYTF. The CDR3 DNA reads as TGTGCCAGCAGAACCGGGACAGGCAACTATGGCTACACCTTC.

V gene TRBV18 combines with J gene TRBJ1-4; weak D call: TRBD1 (6 bases). The CDR3 consists of 16 residues. In germline, CDR1 is KGHSH, CDR2 LQKENI. The V and J ends lost 0 bases and 8 bases respectively, with 16 bases between them. Here the CDR3 DNA reads TGTGCCAGCTCACCACCGTCAGGCAGGGGACTAGAAAAACTGTTTTTT. Translated, it gives CASSPPSGRGLEKLFF.

V gene TRBV5-1 combines with J gene TRBJ2-3, with 8 bases that match TRBD1. The CDR3 is 15 residues long. CDR1 and CDR2 from the germline V gene are SGHRS and YFSETQ. Trimming at V came to 0 bases and at J to 0 bases, leaving 0 bases not matched to a gene. DNA of the CDR3: TGCGCCAGCAGCTTGGGACAGGGGAGCACAGATACGCAGTATTTT. This gives the protein CASSLGQGSTDTQYF.

This clone was observed a single time. The V call is TRBV18, the J call TRBJ2-7; 9 nucleotides line up with TRBD2. Germline-derived CDR1 and CDR2 are KGHSH and LQKENI. V shed 4 bases, J shed 3 bases, and the junction held 10 bases outside the gene matches. This CDR3 is 16 amino acids long. The CDR3 loop reads CASSQVGVAGDYEQYF. The CDR3 nucleotides read TGTGCCAGCTCACAAGTAGGGGTAGCGGGAGACTACGAGCAGTACTTC. Combining the CDR3 with reference TRBV18 and TRBJ2-7 gives the whole variable domain NAGVMQNPRHLVRRRGQEARLRCSPMKGHSHVYWYRQLPEEGLKFMVYLQKENIIDESGMPKERFSAEFPKEGPSILRIQQVVRGDSAAYFCASSQVGVAGDYEQYFGPGTRLTVT.

The J gene is TRBJ2-2, the V gene TRBV7-9; 8 nucleotides line up with TRBD2. Trimming cost V 1 base and J 4 bases; bases outside gene matches: 8. CDR1 is SEHNR, CDR2 FQNEAQ, per germline (reference sequence). There are 17 residues in the CDR3. This chain's CDR3 is CASSLGISGTGTGELFF. The CDR3 DNA follows: TGTGCCAGCAGCTTAGGGATTAGCGGGACGGGCACCGGGGAGCTGTTTTTT.

This chain links TRBV7-2 with TRBJ2-7; D is unclear. CDR3 length: 14 amino acids. Trimming removed 7 bases at V and 3 bases at J, with 16 bases between. Germline assignment: CDR1 SGHTA and CDR2 FQGNSA. CDR3 in amino acids: CASTSGVPVYEQYF. DNA for the CDR3: TGTGCCAGCACCTCAGGAGTTCCCGTCTACGAGCAGTACTTC.

This clone was seen only once. This sequence joins TRBV11-2 and TRBJ1-5; 7 nucleotides agree with TRBD1. CDR1 is SGHAT and CDR2 is FQNNGV in the germline V gene. Trimming removed 5 bases from V and 5 bases from J; junction bases left unmatched: 9. This CDR3 region has 15 residues. This chain's CDR3 is CASSPGPDRDQPQHF. In DNA, the CDR3 is TGTGCCAGCAGCCCAGGACCAGACAGGGATCAGCCCCAGCATTTT.

The rearrangement joins TRBV27 to TRBJ1-6; TRBD1 matches at 7 bases. With V trimmed by 5 bases and J by 8 bases, 9 bases remained unmatched. Germline V gene lookup returns CDR1 MNHEY and CDR2 SMNVEV (reference sequence). The CDR3 consists of 15 residues. CDR3 residues: CASSRTDRTDSPLHF. The CDR3 nucleotides read TGTGCCAGCAGTCGTACGGACAGGACGGATTCACCCCTCCACTTT.

The chain joins TRBV18 to TRBJ1-6, with 9 bases lining up with TRBD1. The V gene's germline CDR1 is KGHSH and CDR2 LQKENI. V shed 3 bases and J 8 bases; nucleotides not matched to a gene: 5. CDR3 length: 15 amino acids. CDR3 coding DNA: TGTGCCAGCTCACCGGGACAGGGCGAATATTCACCCCTCCACTTT. It codes for CASSPGQGEYSPLHF.

The chain joins TRBV5-1 to TRBJ2-7; 10 bases match TRBD1. CDR3 length: 15 amino acids. Trimming cost V 7 bases and J 3 bases; bases outside gene matches: 10. In germline, CDR1 is SGHRS, CDR2 YFSETQ. The CDR3 protein is CASSRPGQGNYEQYF. In DNA form, the CDR3 reads TGCGCCAGCTCACGACCGGGACAGGGGAACTACGAGCAGTACTTC.

V gene TRBV7-8 combines with J gene TRBJ2-5, with 9 nucleotides matching TRBD2. The CDR3 covers 14 residues. V was pared by 8 bases and J by 4 bases, with 8 bases of the junction left unmatched. Germline-derived CDR1 and CDR2 are SGHVS and FQNEAQ. In nucleotides, the CDR3 is TGTGCCAGCTCAAATAGCGGGAGAGTAGAGACCCAGTACTTC. Translating it yields CASSNSGRVETQYF.

This chain connects TRBV7-6 to TRBJ1-1; 9 nucleotides line up with TRBD1. With V trimmed by 4 bases and J by 5 bases, 5 bases remained unmatched. This CDR3 is 14 amino acids long. In germline, CDR1 is SGHVS, CDR2 FNYEAQ. CDR3 bases: TGTGCCAGCAGCTGGGGACAGGGAGGGACTGAAGCTTTCTTT. Amino acids: CASSWGQGGTEAFF. The full variable domain, its missing parts supplied by reference TRBV7-6 and TRBJ1-1, is GAGVSQSPRYKVTKRGQDVALRCDPISGHVSLYWYRQALGQGPEFLTYFNYEAQQDKSGLPNDRFSAERPEGSISTLTIQRTEQRDSAMYRCASSWGQGGTEAFFGQGTRLTVV.

This clone was detected only once. This rearrangement joins TRBV5-4 to TRBJ1-2; no definite D call. Germline CDR1 reads SGHNT; CDR2 reads YYREEE (reference sequence). CDR3 size: 15 residues. The V and J ends lost 2 bases and 4 bases respectively, with 15 bases between them. The CDR3 region is CASSFHSGFGYGYTF. The DNA of the CDR3 is TGTGCCAGCAGCTTCCACAGTGGCTTTGGCTATGGCTACACCTTC.